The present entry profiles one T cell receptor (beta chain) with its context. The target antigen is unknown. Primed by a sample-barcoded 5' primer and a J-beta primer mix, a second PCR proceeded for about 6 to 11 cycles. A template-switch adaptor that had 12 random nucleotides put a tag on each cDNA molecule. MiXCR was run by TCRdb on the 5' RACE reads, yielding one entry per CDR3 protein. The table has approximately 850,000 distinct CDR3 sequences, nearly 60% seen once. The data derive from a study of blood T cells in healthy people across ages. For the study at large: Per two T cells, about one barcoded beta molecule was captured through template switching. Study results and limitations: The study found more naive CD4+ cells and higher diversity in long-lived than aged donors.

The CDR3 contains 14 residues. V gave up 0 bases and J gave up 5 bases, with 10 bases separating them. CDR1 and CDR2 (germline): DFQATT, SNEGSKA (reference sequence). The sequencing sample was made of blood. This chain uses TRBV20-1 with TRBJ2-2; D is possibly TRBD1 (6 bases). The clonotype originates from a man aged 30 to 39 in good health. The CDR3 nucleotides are TGCAGTGCTAGAGATCCTAGGGGGACCGGGGAGCTGTTTTTT. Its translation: CSARDPRGTGELFF.